This T cell receptor beta chain is drawn from a study of early T cells in non-severe SARS-CoV-2 infection. Study as a whole: With bulk RNA from unsorted whole blood as input, sequencing yielded unpaired chains.

The V gene's germline CDR1 is SGHAT and CDR2 FQNNGV. This CDR3 region has 14 residues. V was pared by 0 bases and J by 6 bases, with 9 bases between. Unique molecular identifier tags were affixed to discrete cDNA molecules. TCRdb reanalysed the 5' RACE reads using MiXCR and keeps one entry per CDR3 protein. The data show over 20,000 distinct CDR3 sequences, about 4.9% seen once. The TCR originated in an adult who was a healthcare worker with PCR-confirmed SARS-CoV-2 infection or an uninfected control (not recorded which). The specimen sequenced was whole blood. The chain recombines TRBV11-2 with TRBJ2-4; no clear D gene. CDR3 sequence reads: CASSLDIVTNIQYF. The CDR3 coding sequence is TGTGCCAGCAGCTTAGATATAGTCACAAACATTCAGTACTTC.